This entry concerns a single T cell receptor beta chain. Germline V gene sequence: CDR1 MNHEY, CDR2 SVGAGI. The CDR3 sequence is 14 residues long. V lost 0 bases, J lost 5 bases, and 8 bases lay in between. TCRdb's table, derived via immunoSEQ multiplex PCR, lists solely in-frame clones and lacks some. This table has 50,000 or so clones, approximately 80% appearing once. It was autoimmune disease history or systemic immunosuppression that excluded patients. At cycle 4 day 1, cycle 7 day 1, and baseline, blood was sampled. This specimen comes from a study of OX40 agonist ivuxolimab in advanced cancers. About the study: An agonistic anti-OX40 (CD134) antibody, ivuxolimab, was used to treat the patients. Previous treatment with anti-PD-1, anti-PD-L1 or anti-CTLA-4 therapy was allowed; roughly 40% had received some.

Sequenced material: CD4+ or CD8+ T cells sorted from blood, taken in a trial of the OX40 agonist ivuxolimab. The chain has TRBV6-5 and TRBJ1-5, with D possibly being TRBD1 (5 bases). This clonotype was sampled from an adult with an advanced solid tumor such as melanoma, head and neck, liver or kidney cancer. In nucleotides, the CDR3 is TGTGCCAGCAGTTACTCGCAGGGCCATCAGCCCCAGCATTTT. Its translation: CASSYSQGHQPQHF.